Included here is one T cell receptor (beta chain) sequence, with context. The antigen remains undetermined. This entry belongs to a study of T cell clonotyping in hematopoietic cell transplantation. Clones were read by immunoSEQ multiplex PCR, and TCRdb kept only the in-frame ones, dropping some. The sample has fewer than 50,000 clones, 94% seen once. Study-level results: Without cell sorting, CD4 versus CD8 contributions remain unresolved.

Trimming stripped 3 bases from V and 8 bases from J, with 16 bases between. There are 14 residues in the CDR3. Germline V lookup: CDR1 MNHEY, CDR2 SVGAGI. The chain joins TRBV6-5 to TRBJ1-2, with D unresolved. This TCR was sampled from a woman in her fifties or sixties in good health. Some clones in this sample may be carry-over from other donors' samples. The specimen was peripheral blood mononuclear cells. The CDR3 DNA reads TGTGCCAGCAGTTATGATGGGGATCTTGGAGGCTACACCTTC. Its protein is CASSYDGDLGGYTF.